The rows below give T cell receptor beta chains drawn from one sample of a study of cytotoxic CD8 clonotypes in ibrutinib-treated CLL. Sequencing was performed with immunoSEQ multiplex PCR; in TCRdb, only in-frame clones are kept and a portion is missing. The sample shows approximately 45,000 clones, 60% to 80% of them seen only once. The sample here was PBMCs, taken after 12 months of ibrutinib treatment. The origin of the receptors is a human donor with chronic lymphocytic leukemia. Both conserved end residues are part of each CDR3. D genes are given only for firm matches. Clone size appears in some rows only: once, few, many, or a class for an expanded clone.

D gene: TRBD2
V gene: TRBV10-1
clone size: -
J gene: TRBJ2-3
CDR3 protein: CASSESMSGLAGIPDTQYF
CDR3 DNA: TGCGCCAGCAGTGAGTCGATGAGTGGACTAGCGGGGATTCCAGATACGCAGTATTTT

D gene: -
V gene: TRBV28
clone size: once
J gene: TRBJ1-5
CDR3 protein: CASSLGGPQHF
CDR3 DNA: TGTGCCAGCAGTTTAGGAGGGCCCCAGCATTTT

D gene: -
V gene: TRBV6-1
clone size: -
J gene: TRBJ2-1
CDR3 protein: CASSERGGVSWSNEQFF
CDR3 DNA: TGTGCCAGCAGTGAAAGGGGCGGTGTATCTTGGTCGAATGAGCAGTTCTTC

D gene: TRBD1
V gene: TRBV6-5
clone size: -
J gene: TRBJ2-1
CDR3 protein: CASSYSETGGNEQFF
CDR3 DNA: TGTGCCAGCAGTTACTCCGAGACAGGGGGCAATGAGCAGTTCTTC

D gene: TRBD1
V gene: TRBV6-1
clone size: -
J gene: TRBJ2-7
CDR3 protein: CASSVRQGDYEQYF
CDR3 DNA: TGTGCCAGCAGTGTCCGACAGGGTGACTACGAGCAGTACTTC

D gene: -
V gene: TRBV6-1
clone size: -
J gene: TRBJ2-7
CDR3 protein: CASSSLQGISYEQYF
CDR3 DNA: TGTGCCAGCAGTTCCCTACAGGGAATCTCCTACGAGCAGTACTTC

D gene: -
V gene: TRBV6-6
clone size: -
J gene: TRBJ1-1
CDR3 protein: CASSYSDGRPNTEAFF
CDR3 DNA: TGTGCCAGCAGTTACTCGGACGGCAGGCCGAACACTGAAGCTTTCTTT

D gene: -
V gene: TRBV7-8
clone size: -
J gene: TRBJ1-1
CDR3 protein: CASSLPGVDTEAFF
CDR3 DNA: TGTGCCAGCAGCTTACCGGGTGTGGACACTGAAGCTTTCTTT

D gene: -
V gene: TRBV9
clone size: -
J gene: TRBJ1-2
CDR3 protein: CASSVSPRRGPNYGYTF
CDR3 DNA: TGTGCCAGCAGCGTATCTCCTCGGAGAGGGCCGAACTATGGCTACACCTTC

D gene: -
V gene: TRBV2
clone size: -
J gene: TRBJ1-1
CDR3 protein: CASRLTGSGEAFF
CDR3 DNA: TGTGCCAGCAGGCTAACAGGCTCCGGTGAAGCTTTCTTT